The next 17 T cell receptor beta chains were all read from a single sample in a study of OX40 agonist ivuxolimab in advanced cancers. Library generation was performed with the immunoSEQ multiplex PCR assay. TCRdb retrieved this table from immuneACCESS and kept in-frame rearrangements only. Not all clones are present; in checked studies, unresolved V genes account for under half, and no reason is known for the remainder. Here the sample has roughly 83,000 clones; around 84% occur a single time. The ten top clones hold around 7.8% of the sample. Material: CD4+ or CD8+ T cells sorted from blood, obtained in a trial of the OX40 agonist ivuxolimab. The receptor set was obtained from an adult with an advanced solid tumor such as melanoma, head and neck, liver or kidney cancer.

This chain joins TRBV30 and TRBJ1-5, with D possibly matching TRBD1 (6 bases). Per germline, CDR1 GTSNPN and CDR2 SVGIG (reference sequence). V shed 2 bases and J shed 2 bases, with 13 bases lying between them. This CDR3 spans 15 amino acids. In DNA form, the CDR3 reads TGTGCCTGGAGTTTAAGGGGGTCGGGCAATCAGCCCCAGCATTTT. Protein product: CAWSLRGSGNQPQHF.

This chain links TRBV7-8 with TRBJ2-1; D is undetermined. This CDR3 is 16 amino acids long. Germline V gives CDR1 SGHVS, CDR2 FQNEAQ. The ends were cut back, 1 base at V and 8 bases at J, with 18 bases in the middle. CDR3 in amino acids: CASSLEISAGRDEQFF. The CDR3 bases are TGTGCCAGCAGCTTAGAAATCTCCGCCGGCCGGGATGAGCAGTTCTTC.

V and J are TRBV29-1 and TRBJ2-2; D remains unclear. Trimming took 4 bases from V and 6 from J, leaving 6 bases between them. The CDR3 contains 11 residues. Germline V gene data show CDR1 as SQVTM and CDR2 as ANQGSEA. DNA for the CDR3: TGCAGCGTTGTAGACTCCGGGGAGCTGTTTTTT. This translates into CSVVDSGELFF.

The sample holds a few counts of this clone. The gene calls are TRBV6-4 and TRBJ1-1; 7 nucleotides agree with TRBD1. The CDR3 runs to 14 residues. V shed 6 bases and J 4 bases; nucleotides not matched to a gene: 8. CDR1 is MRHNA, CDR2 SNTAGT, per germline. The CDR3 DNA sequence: TGTGCCAGCAGCCGACAGGGAGACGGCACTGAAGCTTTCTTT. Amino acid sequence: CASSRQGDGTEAFF.

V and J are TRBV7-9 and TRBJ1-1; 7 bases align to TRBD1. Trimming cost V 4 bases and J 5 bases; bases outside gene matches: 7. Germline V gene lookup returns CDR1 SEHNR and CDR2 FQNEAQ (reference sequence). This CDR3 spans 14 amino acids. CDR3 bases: TGTGCCAGCAGCTACAGTAACAGGGGAACTGAAGCTTTCTTT. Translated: CASSYSNRGTEAFF.

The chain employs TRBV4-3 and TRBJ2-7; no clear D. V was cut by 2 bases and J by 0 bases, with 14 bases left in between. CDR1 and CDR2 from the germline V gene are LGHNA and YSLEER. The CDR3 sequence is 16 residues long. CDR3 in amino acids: CASSQFDIPSSYEQYF. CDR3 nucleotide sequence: TGCGCCAGCAGCCAATTTGACATACCAAGCTCCTACGAGCAGTACTTC.

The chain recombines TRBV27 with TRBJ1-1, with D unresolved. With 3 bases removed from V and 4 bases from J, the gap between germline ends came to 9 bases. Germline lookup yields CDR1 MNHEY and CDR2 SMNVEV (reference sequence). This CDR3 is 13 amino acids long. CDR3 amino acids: CASSFSGPTEAFF. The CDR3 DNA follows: TGTGCCAGCAGTTTCTCAGGACCCACTGAAGCTTTCTTT.

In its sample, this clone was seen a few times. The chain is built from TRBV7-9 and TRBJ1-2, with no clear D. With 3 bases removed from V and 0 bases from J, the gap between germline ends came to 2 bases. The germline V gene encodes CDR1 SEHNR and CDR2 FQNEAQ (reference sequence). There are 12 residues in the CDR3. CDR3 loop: CASSLANYGYTF. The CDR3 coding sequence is TGTGCCAGCAGCTTGGCTAACTATGGCTACACCTTC.

CDR3 protein: CAGVGTFSDTQYF. Here the CDR3 DNA reads TGTGCCGGAGTGGGGACTTTCTCAGATACGCAGTATTTT. This chain uses TRBV7-9 with TRBJ2-3; D is possibly TRBD2 (6 bases). V dropped 11 bases and J dropped 4 bases, with 16 bases sitting between them. Germline CDR1 is SEHNR and CDR2 is FQNEAQ (reference sequence). CDR3 length: 13 residues.

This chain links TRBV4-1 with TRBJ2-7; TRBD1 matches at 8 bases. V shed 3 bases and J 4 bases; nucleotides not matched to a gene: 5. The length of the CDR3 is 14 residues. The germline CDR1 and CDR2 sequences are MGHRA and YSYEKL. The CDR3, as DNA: TGCGCCAGCAGCCATTTAGACAGGGGATACGAGCAGTACTTC. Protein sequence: CASSHLDRGYEQYF.

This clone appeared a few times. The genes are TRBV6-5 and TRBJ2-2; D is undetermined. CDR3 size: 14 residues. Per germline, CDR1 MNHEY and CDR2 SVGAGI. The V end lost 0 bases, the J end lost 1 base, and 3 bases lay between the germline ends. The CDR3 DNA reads TGTGCCAGCAGTTACTCTGAGAACACCGGGGAGCTGTTTTTT. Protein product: CASSYSENTGELFF.

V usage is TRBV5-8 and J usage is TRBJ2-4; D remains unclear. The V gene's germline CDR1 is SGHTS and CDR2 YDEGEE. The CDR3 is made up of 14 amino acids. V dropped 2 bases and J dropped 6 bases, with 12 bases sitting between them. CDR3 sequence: CASSFGPLGNIQYF. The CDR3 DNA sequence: TGTGCCAGCAGCTTCGGACCCCTCGGAAACATTCAGTACTTC.

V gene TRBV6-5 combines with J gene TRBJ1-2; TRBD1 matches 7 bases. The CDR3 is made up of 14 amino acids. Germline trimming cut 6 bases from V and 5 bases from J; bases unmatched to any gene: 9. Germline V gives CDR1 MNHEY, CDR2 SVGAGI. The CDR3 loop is CASRPTQGYYGYTF. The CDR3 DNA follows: TGTGCCAGCAGACCCACACAGGGGTATTATGGCTACACCTTC.

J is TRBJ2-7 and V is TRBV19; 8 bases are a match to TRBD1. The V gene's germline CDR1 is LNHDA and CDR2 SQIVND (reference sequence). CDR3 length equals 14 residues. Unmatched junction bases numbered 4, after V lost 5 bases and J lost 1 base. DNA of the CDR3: TGTGCCAGTAGTTGGGACAGGTTTTCCTACGAGCAGTACTTC. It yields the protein CASSWDRFSYEQYF. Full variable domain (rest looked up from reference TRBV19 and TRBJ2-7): DGGITQSPKYLFRKEGQNVTLSCEQNLNHDAMYWYRQDPGQGLRLIYYSQIVNDFQKGDIAEGYSVSREKKESFPLTVTSAQKNPTAFYLCASSWDRFSYEQYFGPGTRLTVT.

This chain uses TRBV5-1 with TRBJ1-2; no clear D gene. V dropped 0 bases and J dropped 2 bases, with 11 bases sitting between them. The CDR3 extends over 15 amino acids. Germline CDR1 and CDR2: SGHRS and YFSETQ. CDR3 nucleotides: TGCGCCAGCAGCTTGGTGGAGAAAGTAAACTATGGCTACACCTTC. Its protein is CASSLVEKVNYGYTF.

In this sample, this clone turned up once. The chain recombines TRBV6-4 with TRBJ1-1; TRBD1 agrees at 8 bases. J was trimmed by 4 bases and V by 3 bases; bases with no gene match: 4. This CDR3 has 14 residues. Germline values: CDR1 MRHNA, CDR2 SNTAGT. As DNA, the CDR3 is TGTGCCAGCAGTGAACAGGGGGGGGTCACTGAAGCTTTCTTT. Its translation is CASSEQGGVTEAFF.

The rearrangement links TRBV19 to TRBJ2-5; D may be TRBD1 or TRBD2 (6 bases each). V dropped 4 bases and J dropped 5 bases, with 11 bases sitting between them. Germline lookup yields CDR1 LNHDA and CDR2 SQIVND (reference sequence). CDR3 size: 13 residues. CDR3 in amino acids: CASSTGEVETQYF. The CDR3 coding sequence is TGTGCCAGTAGTACAGGGGAGGTGGAGACCCAGTACTTC.